This T cell receptor beta chain was found in a study of cytomegalovirus exposure and HLA in healthy donors. Study results and limitations: A later analysis found TCR association rates differed by HLA locus, highest for DRB1 and lowest for HLA-C.

13 Jbeta primers and 60 Vbeta primers were used for the PCR. Only in-frame clones appear in the TCRdb table, and some are missing; sequencing was by immunoSEQ multiplex PCR. Of roughly 130,000 clones in the sample, around 65% are singletons; the top ten hold about 1.8%. The CDR3 extends over 15 amino acids. CDR1 and CDR2 from the germline V gene are SEHNR and FQNEAQ (reference sequence). V lost 7 bases and J lost 1, with 16 bases in between. Concerning this clone: Its cognate antigen is unknown.

The sequenced sample was PBMCs. The J gene is TRBJ2-5, the V gene TRBV7-9; D is possibly TRBD2 (6 bases). The receptor comes from a male donor in good health and CMV-seronegative. DNA of the CDR3: TGTGCCAGCACCCGATGGGGGGATCTCCAAGAGACCCAGTACTTC. The encoded protein is CASTRWGDLQETQYF. Variable domain in full (rest from reference TRBV7-9 and TRBJ2-5): DTGVSQNPRHKITKRGQNVTFRCDPISEHNRLYWYRQTLGQGPEFLTYFQNEAQLEKSRLLSDRFSAERPKGSFSTLEIQRTEQGDSAMYLCASTRWGDLQETQYFGPGTRLLVL.